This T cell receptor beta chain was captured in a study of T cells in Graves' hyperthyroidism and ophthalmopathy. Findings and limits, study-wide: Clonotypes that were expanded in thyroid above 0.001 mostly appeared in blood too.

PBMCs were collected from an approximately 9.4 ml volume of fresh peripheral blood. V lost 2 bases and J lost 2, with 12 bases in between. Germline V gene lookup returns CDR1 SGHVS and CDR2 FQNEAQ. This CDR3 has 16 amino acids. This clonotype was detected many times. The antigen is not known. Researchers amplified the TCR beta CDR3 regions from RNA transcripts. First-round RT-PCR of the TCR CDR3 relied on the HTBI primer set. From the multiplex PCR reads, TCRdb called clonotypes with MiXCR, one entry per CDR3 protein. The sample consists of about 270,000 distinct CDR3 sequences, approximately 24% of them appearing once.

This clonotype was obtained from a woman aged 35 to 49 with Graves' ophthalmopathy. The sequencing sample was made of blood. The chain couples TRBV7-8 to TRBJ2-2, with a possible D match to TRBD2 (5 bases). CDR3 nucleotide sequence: TGTGCCAGCAGCTTATACGACTATCAAAACACCGGGGAGCTGTTTTTT. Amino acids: CASSLYDYQNTGELFF.